This T cell receptor (beta chain) comes out of a study of control samples from healthy donors and cancer patients (dated by TCRdb to the early 2020s). Libraries were constructed by the immunoSEQ multiplex PCR assay. The immuneACCESS repertoire file appears here via TCRdb, limited to in-frame rearrangements. These files lack a portion of the clones; in checked studies, under half of the deficit traces to unresolved V genes, and the cause of the others is not known. Across this sample there are more than 85,000 clones, with about nine tenths seen only once. Clones ranked in the top ten supply under 4.5% of the sample. The germline V gene gives CDR1 as SGHVS and CDR2 as FNYEAQ. Between the V and J ends, shortened by 1 base and 8 bases respectively, the junction contains 15 bases. The CDR3 starts with the cysteine, ends with the phenylalanine, and has 15 residues. The CDR3 DNA has 45 bases and is translated from base 1.

Of note for this clone: The antigen it binds to is not known. No base-level quality is on record; no much larger clone is a single base apart.

The sample was blood. The V and J genes are TRBV7-6 and TRBJ2-1; possibly the D gene is TRBD2, per 5 matching bases. The receptor was isolated from a human donor in good health. The donor label of this sample is uncertain. CDR3 loop: CASSLVSAGVDEQFF. Read as DNA, the sequence is TGTGCCAGCAGCTTAGTTTCTGCGGGTGTGGATGAGCAGTTCTTC.